Below are 15 T cell receptor beta chains sequenced from a single sample in a study of beta chain features in type 1 diabetes. Whole-study results and caveats: Moderate but significant shortening of TCRB CDR3s was recorded in all four CD4+ subsets from Type 1 diabetes patients.

These TCRs' antigens remain unknown. The entirety of the isolated RNA underwent reverse transcription, so expressed TCRB transcripts were sequenced. Libraries were prepared by immunoSEQ multiplex PCR; TCRdb keeps only in-frame clonotypes and omits some of them. The repertoire holds about 700,000 clones, with 10% to 15% as singletons. The sequenced sample consisted of naive CD4+ T cells from blood. The origin of the receptors is a man aged 18 to 35 with type 1 diabetes.

This clone was seen a handful of times. V gene TRBV7-2 combines with J gene TRBJ2-1; TRBD1 aligns across 9 bases. Per the germline V gene, CDR1 is SGHTA and CDR2 is FQGNSA. With V trimmed by 5 bases and J by 8 bases, 16 bases remained unmatched. The CDR3 spans 17 residues. CDR3 residues: CASSPSSGTGWVHEQFF. CDR3 DNA sequence: TGTGCCAGCAGCCCTAGTTCGGGGACAGGGTGGGTACATGAGCAGTTCTTC.

This chain links TRBV30 with TRBJ2-5; D is undetermined. Trimming removed 2 bases at V and 5 bases at J, with 9 bases between. This CDR3 has 12 amino acids. CDR1 and CDR2 from the germline V gene are GTSNPN and SVGIG (reference sequence). Here the CDR3 reads CAWSPSSETQYF. As DNA, the CDR3 is TGTGCCTGGAGTCCTTCCTCGGAGACCCAGTACTTC.

This clone was seen a few times. V and J are TRBV5-4 and TRBJ1-6; no firm D call. V lost 3 bases, J lost 8 bases, and 9 bases lay in between. The CDR3 is made up of 13 amino acids. Germline CDR1 is SGHNT and CDR2 is YYREEE (reference sequence). The CDR3 loop is CASSSDPDSPLHF. CDR3 bases: TGTGCCAGCAGCTCGGATCCGGATTCACCCCTCCACTTT.

This clone was detected a few times. This chain joins TRBV10-3 and TRBJ1-4; D possibly corresponds to TRBD1 (6 bases). The V and J ends lost 6 bases and 2 bases respectively, with 13 bases between them. CDR1 is ENHRY and CDR2 is SYGVKD in the germline V gene. The CDR3 length is 15 residues. This CDR3 is CAIRDTGTTNEKLFF. For the CDR3, the DNA is TGTGCCATCAGGGATACAGGGACCACTAATGAAAAACTGTTTTTT.

The rearrangement joins TRBV28 to TRBJ1-5, with a weak D call TRBD1 (5 bases). The germline gives CDR1 MDHEN, CDR2 SYDVKM. This CDR3 is 13 amino acids long. V was clipped by 4 bases and J by 10 bases, with 14 bases between them. The CDR3 region has the DNA TGTGCCAGCAGTTCCCAGGGAACCACACCCCAGCATTTT. The encoded protein is CASSSQGTTPQHF.

The CDR3 DNA sequence: TGTGCCAGCAGCCCGGGGACAGGGGAGATAGGTGGGGCCAACGTCCTGACTTTC. Amino acids: CASSPGTGEIGGANVLTF. The rearrangement links TRBV7-2 to TRBJ2-6, with 10 bases fitting TRBD1. This CDR3 region has 18 residues. Germline trimming cut 5 bases from V and 3 bases from J; bases unmatched to any gene: 10. CDR1 SGHTA and CDR2 FQGNSA come from the germline V gene.

This chain joins TRBV27 and TRBJ2-1, with a weak D call TRBD1 (5 bases). Trimming pared 5 bases from V and 7 bases from J, leaving 12 bases between. This CDR3 is built from 13 residues. The germline gives CDR1 MNHEY, CDR2 SMNVEV (reference sequence). This chain's CDR3 is CASSTQGWNEQFF. The CDR3, as DNA: TGTGCCAGCAGTACGCAGGGTTGGAATGAGCAGTTCTTC.

This clone turned up a few times. The chain couples TRBV6-5 to TRBJ2-7, with 8 bases lining up with TRBD1. CDR1 MNHEY and CDR2 SVGAGI come from the germline V gene. After removal of 5 bases from V and 3 bases from J, the junction contained 6 bases not matched to a gene. The length of the CDR3 is 14 residues. CDR3 DNA sequence: TGTGCCAGCAGTACCGGGACAGGACACTACGAGCAGTACTTC. It translates to CASSTGTGHYEQYF.

V and J are TRBV7-9 and TRBJ2-7; 9 positions match TRBD2. There are 14 residues in the CDR3. Germline loops: CDR1 SEHNR, CDR2 FQNEAQ (reference sequence). V trimming: 6 bases; J trimming: 2 bases; junction bases outside the gene matches: 5. Here the CDR3 DNA reads TGTGCCAGCAGTGGTCAGCGGGGGGCCTACGAGCAGTACTTC. Translation gives CASSGQRGAYEQYF.

V and J are TRBV29-1 and TRBJ2-1; 7 bases match TRBD1. This CDR3 has 16 amino acids. Germline V lookup: CDR1 SQVTM, CDR2 ANQGSEA. The V segment lost 5 bases and the J segment 1 base; nucleotides outside the gene matches: 11. CDR3 coding DNA: TGCAGCGTTAATACAGGGGCCGGAGTATCCTACAATGAGCAGTTCTTC. It specifies CSVNTGAGVSYNEQFF.

The V gene is TRBV14, the J gene TRBJ1-2; D ambiguous. This CDR3 is 12 amino acids long. Trimming removed 3 bases from V and 4 bases from J, with 6 bases in between. Germline V gives CDR1 SGHDN, CDR2 FVKESK. Here the CDR3 DNA reads TGTGCCAGCAGCCAGTCTACCTATGGCTACACCTTC. This gives the protein CASSQSTYGYTF.

This clone was seen many times. The chain has TRBV13 and TRBJ2-1; D gene ambiguous. The CDR3 is 12 amino acids. Germline-derived CDR1 and CDR2 are PRHDT and FYEKMQ (reference sequence). V dropped 2 bases and J dropped 9 bases, with 8 bases sitting between them. The CDR3 protein is CASSLMVGEQFF. The CDR3 nucleotides read TGTGCCAGCAGCTTAATGGTCGGTGAGCAGTTCTTC. The full variable domain, completed using reference TRBV13 and TRBJ2-1, is AAGVIQSPRHLIKEKRETATLKCYPIPRHDTVYWYQQGPGQDPQFLISFYEKMQSDKGSIPDRFSAQQFSDYHSELNMSSLELGDSALYFCASSLMVGEQFFGPGTRLTVL.

This clone was seen only a few times. V is TRBV7-9 and J is TRBJ1-5, with no clear D. The CDR3 extends over 17 amino acids. Germline CDR1 reads SEHNR; CDR2 reads FQNEAQ (reference sequence). V lost 2 bases and J lost 2, with 16 bases in between. This CDR3 reads CASSLTMAEMGNQPQHF. The CDR3 DNA reads TGTGCCAGCAGCTTAACCATGGCGGAGATGGGCAATCAGCCCCAGCATTTT.

This clone turned up a few times. The chain joins TRBV7-3 to TRBJ2-2; TRBD1 or TRBD2 may be the D gene (5 bases each). Germline lookup yields CDR1 SGHTA and CDR2 FQGTGA. The V end lost 2 bases, the J end lost 6 bases, and 10 bases lay between the germline ends. This CDR3 has 14 residues. This chain's CDR3 is CASSLDQGAGELFF. CDR3 sequence (DNA): TGTGCCAGCAGCTTAGATCAGGGAGCCGGGGAGCTGTTTTTT.

This sequence joins TRBV6-5 and TRBJ1-3; a weak D match, TRBD1 (6 bases). There are 15 residues in the CDR3. In germline, CDR1 is MNHEY, CDR2 SVGAGI. V was clipped by 9 bases and J by 4 bases, with 19 bases between them. The CDR3 reads CASGSRGSSGNTIYF. The CDR3 nucleotides are TGTGCCAGTGGATCAAGGGGGTCCTCCGGAAACACCATATATTTT.